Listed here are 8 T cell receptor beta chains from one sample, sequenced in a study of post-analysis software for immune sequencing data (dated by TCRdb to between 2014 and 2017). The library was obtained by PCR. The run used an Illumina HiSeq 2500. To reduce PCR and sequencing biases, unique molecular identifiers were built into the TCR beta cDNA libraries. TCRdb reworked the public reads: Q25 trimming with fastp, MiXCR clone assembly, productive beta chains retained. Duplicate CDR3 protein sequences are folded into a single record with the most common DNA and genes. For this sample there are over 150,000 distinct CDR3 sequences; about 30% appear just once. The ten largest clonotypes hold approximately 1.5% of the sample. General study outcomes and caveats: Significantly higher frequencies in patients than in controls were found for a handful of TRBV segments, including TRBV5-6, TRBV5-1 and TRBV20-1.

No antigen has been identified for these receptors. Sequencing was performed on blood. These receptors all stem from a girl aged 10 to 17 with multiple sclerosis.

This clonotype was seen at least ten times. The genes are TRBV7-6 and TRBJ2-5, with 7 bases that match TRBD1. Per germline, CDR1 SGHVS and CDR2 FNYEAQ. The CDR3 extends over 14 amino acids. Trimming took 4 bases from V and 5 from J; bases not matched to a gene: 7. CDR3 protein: CASSSTGSGETQYF. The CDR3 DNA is TGTGCCAGCAGCTCGACAGGGTCCGGGGAGACCCAGTACTTC. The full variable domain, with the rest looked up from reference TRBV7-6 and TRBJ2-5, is GAGVSQSPRYKVTKRGQDVALRCDPISGHVSLYWYRQALGQGPEFLTYFNYEAQQDKSGLPNDRFSAERPEGSISTLTIQRTEQRDSAMYRCASSSTGSGETQYFGPGTRLLVL.

The CDR3 protein is CASRSLDLQNTEAFF. CDR3 in DNA: TGTGCCAGCAGATCATTGGACTTACAGAACACTGAAGCTTTCTTT. The chain uses TRBV28 and TRBJ1-1; no reliable D call. The V and J ends lost 6 bases and 1 base respectively, with 15 bases between them. Germline V gene sequence: CDR1 MDHEN, CDR2 SYDVKM. The CDR3 sequence is 15 residues long.

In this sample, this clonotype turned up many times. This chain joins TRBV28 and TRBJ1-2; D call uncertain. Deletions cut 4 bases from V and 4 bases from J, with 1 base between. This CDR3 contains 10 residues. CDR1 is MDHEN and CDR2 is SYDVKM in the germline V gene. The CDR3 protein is CASSSYGYTF. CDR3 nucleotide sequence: TGTGCCAGCAGTTCCTATGGCTACACCTTC.

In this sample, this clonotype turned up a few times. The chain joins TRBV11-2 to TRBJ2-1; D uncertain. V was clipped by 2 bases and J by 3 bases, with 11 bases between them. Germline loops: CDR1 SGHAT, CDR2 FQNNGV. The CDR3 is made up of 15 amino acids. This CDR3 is CASSLSRGVYNEQFF. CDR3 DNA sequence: TGTGCCAGCAGCTTAAGCCGTGGGGTCTACAATGAGCAGTTCTTC.

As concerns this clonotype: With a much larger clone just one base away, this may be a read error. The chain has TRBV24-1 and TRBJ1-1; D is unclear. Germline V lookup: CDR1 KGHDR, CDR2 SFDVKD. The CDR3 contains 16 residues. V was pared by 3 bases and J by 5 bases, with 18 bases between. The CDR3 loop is CATSDAGEGQETEAFF. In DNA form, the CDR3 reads TGTGCCACCAGTGATGCCGGGGAGGGCCAAGAAACTGAAGCTTTCTTT.

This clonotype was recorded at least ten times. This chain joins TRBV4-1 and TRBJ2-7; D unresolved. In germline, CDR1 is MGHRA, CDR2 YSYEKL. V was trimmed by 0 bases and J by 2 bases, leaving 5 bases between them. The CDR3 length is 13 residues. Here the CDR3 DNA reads TGCGCCAGCAGCCAAGAGGTGGCCTACGAGCAGTACTTC. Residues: CASSQEVAYEQYF.

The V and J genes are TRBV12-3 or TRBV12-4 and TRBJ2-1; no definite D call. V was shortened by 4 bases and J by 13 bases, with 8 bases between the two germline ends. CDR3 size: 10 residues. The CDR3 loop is CASSSQTQFF. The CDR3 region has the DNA TGTGCCAGCAGTTCCCAGACCCAGTTCTTC.

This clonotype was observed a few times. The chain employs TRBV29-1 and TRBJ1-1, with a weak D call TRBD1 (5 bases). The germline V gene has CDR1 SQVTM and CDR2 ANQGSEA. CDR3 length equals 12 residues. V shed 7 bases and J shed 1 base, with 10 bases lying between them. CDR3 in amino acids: CSGDSPNTEAFF. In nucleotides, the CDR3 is TGCAGCGGAGACAGCCCGAACACTGAAGCTTTCTTT.